This TCR beta chain was profiled in a study of tumor-infiltrating lymphocytes in primary liver carcinoma. In the study overall: The patients, men and women alike, were aged 30 to 69 years. General study points: Detection in all five tumor regions applied to only about 7-25% of top clones. The overlap of tumor-adjacent and tumor-blood pairs was smaller than that of tumor region pairs.

Concerning this clonotype: Its specificity is unknown. Germline is not matched at one junction end, which may reflect a read error.

CDR1 and CDR2 (germline): SGHNT, YYREEE (reference sequence). The CDR3 covers 14 residues. A primer in the constant region served to generate TCR beta cDNA from approximately 450 ng of total RNA. Researchers made the TCR beta libraries by running three nested multiplex PCR rounds with slightly modified ARM-PCR. Primers for the first two PCR rounds were TRBV1-TRBV30 forward primers and a C-beta reverse primer (approximately 10 cycles per round). MiXCR, run by TCRdb on the multiplex PCR reads, gives a single entry per CDR3 protein. The repertoire holds fewer than 30,000 distinct CDR3 sequences, with around 78% as singletons. The roughly 19-33 mg bulk tissue piece was not sorted before simultaneous RNA and DNA extraction. For each tumor, five separate regions were sampled.

Material: liver tumor tissue from sampling region 3. Specified subset: tumor region T3, left-lateral pole. The TCR was taken from a middle-aged man with primary liver carcinoma and hepatitis B virus infection. The V call is TRBV5-4, the J call TRBJ2-3; D unresolved. CDR3 loop: CANSQTQVTDTQYF. The CDR3 DNA reads TGTGCCAACAGCCAGACTCAGGTCACAGATACGCAGTATTTT.